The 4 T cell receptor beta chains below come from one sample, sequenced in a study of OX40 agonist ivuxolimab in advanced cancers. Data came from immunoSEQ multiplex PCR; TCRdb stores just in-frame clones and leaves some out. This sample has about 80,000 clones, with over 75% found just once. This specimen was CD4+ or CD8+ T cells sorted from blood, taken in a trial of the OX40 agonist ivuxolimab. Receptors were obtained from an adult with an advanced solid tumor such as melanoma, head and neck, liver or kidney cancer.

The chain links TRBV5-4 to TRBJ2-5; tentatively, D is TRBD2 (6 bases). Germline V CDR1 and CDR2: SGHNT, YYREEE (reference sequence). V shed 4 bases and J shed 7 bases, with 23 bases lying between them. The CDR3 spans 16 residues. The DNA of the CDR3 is TGTGCCAGCAGCCCTAGACTAGTGGCTGGGCTCGGGACCCAGTACTTC. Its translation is CASSPRLVAGLGTQYF.

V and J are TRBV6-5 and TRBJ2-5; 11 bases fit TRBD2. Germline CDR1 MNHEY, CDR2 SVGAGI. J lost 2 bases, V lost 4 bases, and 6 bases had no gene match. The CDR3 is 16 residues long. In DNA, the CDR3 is TGTGCCAGCAGTTCGGGACTAGCGGTACGGCAAGAGACCCAGTACTTC. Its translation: CASSSGLAVRQETQYF.

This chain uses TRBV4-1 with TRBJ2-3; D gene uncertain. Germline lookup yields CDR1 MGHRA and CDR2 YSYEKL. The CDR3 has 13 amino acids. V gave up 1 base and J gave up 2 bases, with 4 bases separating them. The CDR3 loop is CASSQGVTDTQYF. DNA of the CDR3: TGCGCCAGCAGCCAAGGAGTCACAGATACGCAGTATTTT.

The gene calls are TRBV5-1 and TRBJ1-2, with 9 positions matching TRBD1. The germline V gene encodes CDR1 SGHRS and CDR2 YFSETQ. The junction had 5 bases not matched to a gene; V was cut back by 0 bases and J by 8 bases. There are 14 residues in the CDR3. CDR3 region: CASSLEGQGKGYTF. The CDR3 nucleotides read TGCGCCAGCAGCTTGGAGGGACAGGGTAAAGGCTACACCTTC.